The 16 T cell receptor beta chains presented below share a single source sample, sequenced in a study of shared T cell receptors in the human thymus. Clones were read by immunoSEQ multiplex PCR, and TCRdb kept only the in-frame ones, dropping some. In the table there are roughly 500,000 clones, approximately 78% of which are singletons. These same records also appear under a second study, on human thymus T cells.

The sequenced sample was thymocytes. Receptor source: a boy younger than two with a congenital heart defect.

The chain couples TRBV5-1 to TRBJ2-7, with D tentatively TRBD1 (5 bases). CDR1 and CDR2 from the germline V gene are SGHRS and YFSETQ. The CDR3 loop spans 13 amino acids. V shed 1 base and J shed 5 bases, with 10 bases lying between them. For the CDR3, the DNA is TGCGCCAGCAGCTTGACAGGTCCCCACGAGCAGTACTTC. It specifies CASSLTGPHEQYF.

The chain recombines TRBV5-4 with TRBJ2-3; D gene ambiguous. CDR3 length: 14 amino acids. V shed 0 bases and J shed 2 bases, with 7 bases lying between them. Germline V lookup: CDR1 SGHNT, CDR2 YYREEE (reference sequence). The CDR3 DNA follows: TGTGCCAGCAGCTTGGAACTCCACACAGATACGCAGTATTTT. Protein sequence: CASSLELHTDTQYF.

This chain uses TRBV19 with TRBJ2-7, with D possibly TRBD2 on 6 matching bases. Trimming pared 3 bases from V and 0 bases from J, leaving 21 bases between. The CDR3 consists of 18 residues. Germline V gives CDR1 LNHDA, CDR2 SQIVND (reference sequence). This chain's CDR3 is CASSISGVSSGRSYEQYF. CDR3 DNA sequence: TGTGCCAGTAGTATTTCGGGGGTTAGCTCGGGACGCTCCTACGAGCAGTACTTC.

The chain combines TRBV29-1 with TRBJ2-1, with 7 bases that match TRBD2. V gave up 7 bases and J gave up 5 bases; unmatched junction bases: 8. Germline lookup yields CDR1 SQVTM and CDR2 ANQGSEA. The CDR3 loop spans 13 amino acids. The DNA for the CDR3 is TGCAGCGGCCGTCTAGCGGCCCACAATGAGCAGTTCTTC. It codes for CSGRLAAHNEQFF.

This clone was observed a few times. The V call is TRBV28, the J call TRBJ2-7; D is possibly TRBD1 (5 bases). V lost 5 bases and J lost 3, with 11 bases in between. The CDR3 runs 13 residues. Germline assignment: CDR1 MDHEN and CDR2 SYDVKM. The CDR3 region is CASSLRQYYEQYF. CDR3 bases: TGTGCCAGCAGTCTCAGACAGTACTACGAGCAGTACTTC.

This chain links TRBV12-5 with TRBJ2-5; D possibly corresponds to TRBD2 (6 bases). Germline CDR1 and CDR2: LGHNT and FRNRAP. Trimming took 4 bases from V and 0 from J, leaving 9 bases between them. This CDR3 comprises 14 residues. The CDR3 DNA is TGTGCTAGTGGTTGGCGGGACTACCAAGAGACCCAGTACTTC. Its translation is CASGWRDYQETQYF.

The rearrangement joins TRBV7-2 to TRBJ1-2, with TRBD1 matching 8 bases. There are 14 residues in the CDR3. V was pared by 5 bases and J by 0 bases, with 2 bases of the junction left unmatched. Germline V gene sequence: CDR1 SGHTA, CDR2 FQGNSA. In DNA, the CDR3 is TGTGCCAGCAGCCGGACAGGGCCTAACTATGGCTACACCTTC. The encoded protein is CASSRTGPNYGYTF.

The chain links TRBV5-1 to TRBJ1-4; possible D gene TRBD1, 6 bases. Germline V gene sequence: CDR1 SGHRS, CDR2 YFSETQ. CDR3 length equals 14 residues. V gave up 0 bases and J gave up 6 bases, with 9 bases separating them. The CDR3 DNA reads TGCGCCAGCAGCTTGGGGGGGCGGTATGAAAAACTGTTTTTT. It specifies CASSLGGRYEKLFF.

CDR3 in DNA: TGTGCCAGCAGCCTCGGGGGGCCAAACTATGGCTACACCTTC. It translates to CASSLGGPNYGYTF. This sequence joins TRBV5-8 and TRBJ1-2, with a tentative D call TRBD1 (6 bases). Germline loops: CDR1 SGHTS, CDR2 YDEGEE. This CDR3 has 14 residues. With 4 bases removed from V and 2 bases from J, the gap between germline ends came to 12 bases.

This clone has only a few counts. The CDR3 is CASSRQGAYTGELFF. The CDR3 DNA is TGTGCCAGCAGCCGACAGGGGGCGTACACCGGGGAGCTGTTTTTT. This chain links TRBV6-5 with TRBJ2-2; the match to TRBD1 covers 10 bases. Germline V gene sequence: CDR1 MNHEY, CDR2 SVGAGI. The ends lost 6 bases at V and 3 bases at J; junction bases unmatched: 4. The CDR3 covers 15 residues.

The rearrangement uses TRBV6-5 and TRBJ2-2; possible D gene TRBD2, 6 bases. V lost 6 bases and J lost 2, with 13 bases in between. The CDR3 totals 15 residues. From germline, CDR1 is MNHEY and CDR2 SVGAGI. CDR3 in DNA: TGTGCCAGCAGCTCCGGGACTGATAACACCGGGGAGCTGTTTTTT. Translated, it gives CASSSGTDNTGELFF.

This chain links TRBV4-3 with TRBJ1-4; 12 positions match TRBD1. The CDR3 length is 18 residues. The germline V gene has CDR1 LGHNA and CDR2 YSLEER. V was clipped by 1 base and J by 1 base; unmatched bases: 4. CDR3 sequence reads: CASSQVGQGAGTNEKLFF. The CDR3 DNA reads TGCGCCAGCAGCCAAGTGGGACAGGGGGCGGGAACTAATGAAAAACTGTTTTTT.

This clone occurred a few times. This chain connects TRBV12-5 to TRBJ2-5; tentative D call: TRBD2 (6 bases). Per the germline V gene, CDR1 is LGHNT and CDR2 is FRNRAP. The CDR3 is 15 residues long. V lost 1 base, J lost 2 bases, and 11 bases lay in between. CDR3 DNA: TGTGCTAGTGGTTTGGGATCCAGCGGGCAAGAGACCCAGTACTTC. It encodes CASGLGSSGQETQYF.

The chain has TRBV6-1 and TRBJ1-5; 9 bases line up with TRBD1. With 2 bases clipped from V and 6 bases from J, the junction kept 11 bases outside the gene matches. The CDR3 covers 17 residues. Germline-derived CDR1 and CDR2 are MNHNS and SASEGT. As DNA, the CDR3 is TGTGCCAGCAGTGAAAAATCTCCGGGACAGGGATGTCAGCCCCAGCATTTT. Protein: CASSEKSPGQGCQPQHF.

The rearrangement uses TRBV29-1 and TRBJ2-1; 7 nucleotides line up with TRBD1. Trimming cost V 3 bases and J 3 bases; bases outside gene matches: 5. Germline assignment: CDR1 SQVTM and CDR2 ANQGSEA. The CDR3 consists of 14 residues. As DNA, the CDR3 is TGCAGCGTTGAGGGGGACAGAAGCTACAATGAGCAGTTCTTC. This gives the protein CSVEGDRSYNEQFF.

The chain recombines TRBV5-1 with TRBJ2-1; D is possibly TRBD2 (6 bases). Germline-derived CDR1 and CDR2 are SGHRS and YFSETQ. Trimming cost V 0 bases and J 2 bases, with 15 bases left between them. CDR3 length: 17 residues. The CDR3 DNA reads TGCGCCAGCAGCTTGGAGGGTTATCTAGCGACCTACAATGAGCAGTTCTTC. Protein: CASSLEGYLATYNEQFF.